The following is a T cell receptor beta chain sequence with its context. This record comes from a study of tumor-infiltrating lymphocytes in oesophageal squamous cell carcinoma. TCRdb analysed the PCR reads with MiXCR anew, one entry per CDR3 protein. This table holds tens of thousands of distinct CDR3 sequences, 35% to 40% found once. The germline V gene encodes CDR1 SGHVS and CDR2 FNYEAQ. The CDR3 runs to 14 residues. Sequencing was performed on esophageal tumor tissue. The TCR was taken from a male donor with esophageal squamous cell carcinoma. The V call is TRBV7-6, the J call TRBJ2-7; no definite D call. The closer fit of TRBJ2-1 to the DNA end suggests the J call may be wrong. In nucleotides, the CDR3 is TGTGCCAGCAGCTTAGTCGGCTCCTACAATGAGCAGTTCTTC. This sequence encodes CASSLVGSYNEQFF.